Each of the 15 T cell receptor beta chains below was sequenced from the same sample in a study of blood T cell repertoires in COVID-19. Assay: immunoSEQ multiplex PCR; the TCRdb copy retains only in-frame clones and omits some. The sample carries roughly 200,000 clones, roughly four fifths recorded once. The sequencing sample was made of PBMCs or T cells enriched from blood (not recorded which). These receptors came from a middle-aged man who had recovered from COVID-19.

The chain links TRBV7-3 to TRBJ1-6; possible D gene TRBD1, 5 bases. CDR1 and CDR2 from the germline V gene are SGHTA and FQGTGA. V shed 2 bases and J shed 1 base, with 6 bases lying between them. The CDR3 is made up of 15 amino acids. CDR3 region: CASSLQGSYNSPLHF. DNA of the CDR3: TGTGCCAGCAGCTTACAGGGTTCCTATAATTCACCCCTCCACTTT.

The chain joins TRBV6-5 to TRBJ2-7; TRBD1 is a possible D gene (6 bases). CDR1 is MNHEY and CDR2 is SVGAGI in the germline V gene. V lost 6 bases and J lost 4, with 10 bases in between. The CDR3 has 12 residues. CDR3 amino acids: CASRGQFYEQYF. CDR3 in DNA: TGTGCCAGCAGAGGACAGTTTTACGAGCAGTACTTC.

The chain employs TRBV3-1 (or the pseudogene TRBV3-2) and TRBJ2-1; 12 bases agree with TRBD2. This CDR3 is 15 amino acids long. V was clipped by 0 bases and J by 7 bases; unmatched bases: 1. Germline assignment: CDR1 LGHDT and CDR2 YNNKEL (reference sequence). The CDR3 nucleotides are TGTGCCAGCAGCCAAGACGGACTAGCGGGGAATGAGCAGTTCTTC. The encoded protein is CASSQDGLAGNEQFF.

The chain joins TRBV6-5 to TRBJ2-2; 7 bases line up with TRBD2. Germline values: CDR1 MNHEY, CDR2 SVGAGI. The trim removed 0 bases at V and 14 bases at J, leaving 9 bases unmatched. The CDR3 extends over 14 amino acids. The CDR3 DNA follows: TGTGCCAGCAGTTACTCCGTCGGCGGGAGCTTACTGTTTTTT. It is translated as CASSYSVGGSLLFF.

A few counts support this clone. V and J are TRBV11-2 and TRBJ2-1; a possible D gene is TRBD2 (6 bases). Trimming took off 6 bases at V and 8 bases at J, with 17 bases between the two ends. From germline, CDR1 is SGHAT and CDR2 FQNNGV. The CDR3 runs 14 residues. CDR3 residues: CASSSSTSRYEQFF. CDR3 nucleotides: TGTGCCAGCAGTTCATCGACTAGTAGATATGAGCAGTTCTTC.

The chain carries TRBV28 and TRBJ1-2, with a possible D match to TRBD1 (5 bases). The germline V gene has CDR1 MDHEN and CDR2 SYDVKM. CDR3 length equals 15 residues. V lost 7 bases and J 1 base, leaving 16 bases between the germline ends. The CDR3 sequence: CASTEPKGHNYGYTF. The CDR3 coding sequence is TGTGCCAGCACGGAACCCAAGGGGCATAACTATGGCTACACCTTC.

The CDR3 reads CASSLWTGEFGNQPQHF. CDR3 coding DNA: TGTGCCAGCAGCTTATGGACAGGGGAATTCGGCAATCAGCCCCAGCATTTT. The J gene is TRBJ1-5, the V gene TRBV5-6, with 9 bases fitting TRBD1. J was trimmed by 2 bases and V by 2 bases; bases with no gene match: 8. The CDR3 has 17 residues. Germline V CDR1 and CDR2: SGHDT, YYEEEE.

V is TRBV27 and J is TRBJ2-5, with D tentatively TRBD1 (5 bases). The germline V gene has CDR1 MNHEY and CDR2 SMNVEV (reference sequence). With 2 bases removed from V and 5 bases from J, the gap between germline ends came to 9 bases. CDR3 length: 13 residues. CDR3 sequence reads: CASSLAGWETQYF. DNA for the CDR3: TGTGCCAGCAGTTTAGCAGGGTGGGAGACCCAGTACTTC.

The chain couples TRBV5-1 to TRBJ1-4; TRBD1 matches 7 bases. Per the germline V gene, CDR1 is SGHRS and CDR2 is YFSETQ. The V and J ends lost 4 bases and 5 bases, in that order; junction bases with no gene match: 5. The CDR3 runs to 14 residues. CDR3 in DNA: TGCGCCAGCAGCCCGGACAGGCTGAATGAAAAACTGTTTTTT. It encodes CASSPDRLNEKLFF.

The chain employs TRBV6-2 or TRBV6-3 and TRBJ1-1; a weak D match, TRBD1 (6 bases). V was clipped by 2 bases and J by 0 bases, with 19 bases between them. The CDR3 is made up of 18 amino acids. Germline values: CDR1 MNHEY, CDR2 SVGEGT. Here the CDR3 DNA reads TGTGCCAGCAGTTACGGAACGGGCAGGGGTCAGTTGAACACTGAAGCTTTCTTT. Translation: CASSYGTGRGQLNTEAFF.

V usage is TRBV2 and J usage is TRBJ2-3, with D hard to call. V was clipped by 4 bases and J by 1 base, with 9 bases between them. Looked up from germline, CDR1 is SNHLY and CDR2 is FYNNEI. The CDR3 has 14 amino acids. The CDR3 DNA sequence: TGTGCCAGCAGTGCTGAGGTCGGCACAGATACGCAGTATTTT. Residues: CASSAEVGTDTQYF.

In its sample, this clone was seen a few times. The V gene is TRBV28, the J gene TRBJ1-1; D uncertain. The CDR3 has 11 residues. Germline CDR1 reads MDHEN; CDR2 reads SYDVKM. V dropped 11 bases and J dropped 8 bases, with 15 bases sitting between them. The CDR3 DNA follows: TGTGCCGCCGGCCGGGTCAGAGAAGCTTTCTTT. Translation gives CAAGRVREAFF.

The chain joins TRBV4-3 to TRBJ2-7, with D perhaps TRBD1 (6 bases). The CDR3 length is 15 residues. Germline V gene lookup returns CDR1 LGHNA and CDR2 YSLEER. V dropped 0 bases and J dropped 4 bases, with 13 bases sitting between them. As DNA, the CDR3 is TGCGCCAGCAGCCAAGATTCACAGGGCGGATACGAGCAGTACTTC. It encodes CASSQDSQGGYEQYF.

This chain links TRBV6-6 with TRBJ1-5, with 7 bases fitting TRBD1. J lost 14 bases, V lost 2 bases, and 6 bases had no gene match. Germline CDR1 and CDR2: MNHNY and SVGAGI (reference sequence). The CDR3 sequence is 12 residues long. The CDR3 spells CASSYVTGTEHF. The CDR3 DNA sequence: TGTGCCAGCAGTTACGTTACCGGGACAGAGCATTTT.

The chain has TRBV6-5 and TRBJ2-5; 7 positions match TRBD1. CDR1 is MNHEY, CDR2 SVGAGI, per germline. The CDR3 covers 14 residues. V lost 2 bases, J lost 5 bases, and 5 bases stayed unmatched. In nucleotides, the CDR3 is TGTGCCAGCAGTTACCGGACAGGATTCGAGACCCAGTACTTC. It encodes CASSYRTGFETQYF.